Presented here are 28 T cell receptor beta chains from one specimen sequenced in a study of PD-L1 blockade in urothelial cancer. Profiling relied on immunoSEQ multiplex PCR, and the TCRdb table lists in-frame clones only, not all of them. The sample contains roughly 49,000 clones, about 86% of which appear only once. Stated time point: pretreatment peripheral blood. The sequencing used PBMCs, collected around atezolizumab (anti-PD-L1) treatment. The receptors stem from a man in his 60s with urothelial cancer.

The chain combines TRBV18 with TRBJ1-1, with TRBD1 identical over 8 bases. CDR3 length: 15 residues. V gave up 5 bases and J gave up 5 bases; unmatched junction bases: 10. Germline lookup yields CDR1 KGHSH and CDR2 LQKENI. The DNA for the CDR3 is TGTGCCAGCTCAGCCCTTTCAGGGGGCCTGACTGAAGCTTTCTTT. This translates into CASSALSGGLTEAFF.

V is TRBV29-1 and J is TRBJ1-1, with D perhaps TRBD1 (5 bases). Trimming removed 8 bases from V and 2 bases from J, with 15 bases in between. The CDR3 spans 13 residues. The germline gives CDR1 SQVTM, CDR2 ANQGSEA. CDR3 sequence: CSFWGRGNTEAFF. CDR3 bases: TGCAGCTTTTGGGGGAGGGGTAACACTGAAGCTTTCTTT.

The count of this clone is one. The chain links TRBV27 to TRBJ2-7; possible D gene TRBD1, 6 bases. The germline V gene encodes CDR1 MNHEY and CDR2 SMNVEV (reference sequence). The V and J ends lost 4 bases and 4 bases respectively, with 11 bases between them. The CDR3 runs 13 residues. The CDR3 region is CASSYLGQYEQYF. The CDR3 DNA is TGTGCCAGCAGTTACCTCGGACAGTACGAGCAGTACTTC.

This chain connects TRBV11-3 to TRBJ2-3; D is unresolved. The V and J ends lost 0 bases and 2 bases respectively, with 6 bases between them. Looked up from germline, CDR1 is SGHNT and CDR2 is YENEEA. This CDR3 spans 14 amino acids. CDR3 DNA: TGTGCCAGCAGCTTAGATCCGGTCACAGATACGCAGTATTTT. Its translation is CASSLDPVTDTQYF.

As DNA, the CDR3 is TGTGCCAGCAGCTTTACCGGACAGTTGAACACTGAAGCTTTCTTT. Its translation: CASSFTGQLNTEAFF. J is TRBJ1-1 and V is TRBV7-3; weak D call: TRBD1 (6 bases). The V end lost 3 bases, the J end lost 0 bases, and 11 bases lay between the germline ends. The CDR3 extends over 15 amino acids. The germline V gene has CDR1 SGHTA and CDR2 FQGTGA.

The CDR3 sequence is CASSYGVVGDYGYTF. In DNA, the CDR3 is TGTGCCAGCAGCTACGGGGTGGTGGGTGACTATGGCTACACCTTC. The V gene is TRBV7-2, the J gene TRBJ1-2; D is uncertain. CDR1 and CDR2 from the germline V gene are SGHTA and FQGNSA. The CDR3 loop spans 15 amino acids. Trimming removed 4 bases from V and 3 bases from J, with 15 bases in between.

The chain is built from TRBV25-1 and TRBJ1-5; 8 bases are a match to TRBD1. Germline lookup yields CDR1 MGHDK and CDR2 SYGVNS. CDR3 length: 13 amino acids. The trim removed 6 bases at V and 6 bases at J, leaving 4 bases unmatched. CDR3 sequence: CASSDRGGQPQHF. The CDR3 nucleotides are TGTGCCAGCAGCGACAGGGGTGGTCAGCCCCAGCATTTT.

This clone was observed once. In DNA form, the CDR3 reads TGCAGCGTCAACCTTGACAGGGGGTTCGCTGAAGCTTTCTTT. Residues: CSVNLDRGFAEAFF. The V gene is TRBV29-1, the J gene TRBJ1-1; 9 bases align to TRBD1. Trimming at V came to 6 bases and at J to 6 bases, leaving 11 bases not matched to a gene. The CDR3 consists of 14 residues. Germline CDR1 reads SQVTM; CDR2 reads ANQGSEA.

This chain joins TRBV5-1 and TRBJ2-1, with 10 bases aligning to TRBD2. The V segment lost 0 bases and the J segment 4 bases; nucleotides outside the gene matches: 7. The CDR3 consists of 17 residues. Germline V gives CDR1 SGHRS, CDR2 YFSETQ. The CDR3 DNA sequence: TGCGCCAGCAGCTTGGTCTCCCTAGCGGGAGATTACAATGAGCAGTTCTTC. It yields the protein CASSLVSLAGDYNEQFF.

V is TRBV6-5 and J is TRBJ2-7, with 9 bases matching TRBD1. The CDR3 contains 16 residues. Germline loops: CDR1 MNHEY, CDR2 SVGAGI. The trim removed 2 bases at V and 5 bases at J, leaving 10 bases unmatched. CDR3 region: CASSYVAGTGRNEQYF. The DNA of the CDR3 is TGTGCCAGCAGTTACGTCGCGGGGACAGGGAGGAACGAGCAGTACTTC.

V usage is TRBV6-6 and J usage is TRBJ2-7, with 9 bases lining up with TRBD2. Germline V gene lookup returns CDR1 MNHNY and CDR2 SVGAGI (reference sequence). Losses at the gene ends were 8 bases for V and 4 bases for J; bases not matched to a gene: 9. CDR3 length equals 14 residues. The DNA of the CDR3 is TGTGCCAGCGCTCCGGGACTAGCAGTTTACGAGCAGTACTTC. It specifies CASAPGLAVYEQYF.

This clone was detected a few times. The rearrangement joins TRBV6-5 to TRBJ2-1; D is possibly TRBD2 (5 bases). The germline V and J ends were trimmed by 5 bases and 10 bases, with 12 bases remaining between them. Germline-derived CDR1 and CDR2 are MNHEY and SVGAGI. CDR3 length: 12 amino acids. This CDR3 reads CASSKGVREQFF. The CDR3 DNA reads as TGTGCCAGCAGTAAGGGAGTCCGGGAGCAGTTCTTC.

The CDR3 protein is CASSHKDNGIEQFF. For the CDR3, the DNA is TGTGCCAGCAGTCACAAAGACAACGGGATTGAGCAGTTCTTC. This chain joins TRBV6-6 and TRBJ2-1; maybe TRBD2 (5 bases). From germline, CDR1 is MNHNY and CDR2 SVGAGI (reference sequence). The CDR3 is 14 amino acids. Trimming took 5 bases from V and 9 from J, leaving 17 bases between them.

This clone was seen more than once but under ten times. V usage is TRBV18 and J usage is TRBJ2-6; unclear D gene. The V gene's germline CDR1 is KGHSH and CDR2 LQKENI. CDR3 length: 15 residues. Trimming took off 3 bases at V and 2 bases at J, with 8 bases between the two ends. The CDR3 reads CASSPEQPGANVLTF. The CDR3 DNA follows: TGTGCCAGCTCACCGGAACAGCCTGGGGCCAACGTCCTGACTTTC.

The V and J genes are TRBV7-9 and TRBJ2-7; weak D call: TRBD1 (6 bases). Germline CDR1 is SEHNR and CDR2 is FQNEAQ (reference sequence). The CDR3 runs 12 residues. The CDR3 DNA reads as TGTGCAGGGGGACCGGGTAGGGACGAGCAGTACTTC. Translation: CAGGPGRDEQYF.

The gene calls are TRBV27 and TRBJ1-1; 10 nucleotides line up with TRBD1. The CDR3 consists of 15 residues. CDR1 and CDR2 (germline): MNHEY, SMNVEV (reference sequence). With 10 bases clipped from V and 6 bases from J, the junction kept 14 bases outside the gene matches. The CDR3, as DNA: TGTGCCATCCGATCGACGGGACAGGGGTCCTCTGAAGCTTTCTTT. This gives the protein CAIRSTGQGSSEAFF.

The chain combines TRBV6-5 with TRBJ2-7; weak D call: TRBD1 (6 bases). The CDR3 is 14 residues long. Trimming left V 4 bases short and J 0 bases short, with 10 bases between. Looked up from germline, CDR1 is MNHEY and CDR2 is SVGAGI. CDR3 amino acids: CASSWGTSSYEQYF. The CDR3 nucleotides are TGTGCCAGCAGTTGGGGGACAAGCTCCTACGAGCAGTACTTC.

This chain uses TRBV6-5 with TRBJ1-2; D ambiguous. Germline V lookup: CDR1 MNHEY, CDR2 SVGAGI. V was trimmed by 6 bases and J by 0 bases, leaving 8 bases between them. The CDR3 is 13 amino acids. The DNA for the CDR3 is TGTGCCAGCAGCCGCCCTACTAACTATGGCTACACCTTC. This gives the protein CASSRPTNYGYTF.

The rearrangement links TRBV29-1 to TRBJ2-7; 7 bases align to TRBD1. Germline trimming cut 6 bases from V and 4 bases from J; bases unmatched to any gene: 12. There are 14 residues in the CDR3. Per the germline V gene, CDR1 is SQVTM and CDR2 is ANQGSEA. This CDR3 is CSVRVPGQPYEQYF. In nucleotides, the CDR3 is TGCAGCGTCCGCGTCCCGGGACAGCCTTACGAGCAGTACTTC.

The rearrangement links TRBV9 to TRBJ2-5; D may be TRBD2 (5 bases). The germline V and J ends were trimmed by 3 bases and 4 bases, with 13 bases remaining between them. Germline V gene data show CDR1 as SGDLS and CDR2 as YYNGEE. The CDR3 extends over 14 amino acids. The CDR3 reads CASSESWAGETQYF. DNA for the CDR3: TGTGCCAGCAGCGAGTCATGGGCGGGAGAGACCCAGTACTTC.

V is TRBV28 and J is TRBJ1-2, with 10 bases aligning to TRBD1. The germline CDR1 and CDR2 sequences are MDHEN and SYDVKM. The CDR3 runs to 14 residues. V shed 3 bases, J shed 7 bases, and the junction held 5 bases outside the gene matches. CDR3 loop: CASSFDRGRSGYTF. CDR3 in DNA: TGTGCCAGCAGTTTCGACAGGGGGCGATCTGGCTACACCTTC.

The chain combines TRBV7-2 with TRBJ2-7; TRBD2 might be the D (6 bases). V dropped 5 bases and J dropped 3 bases, with 11 bases sitting between them. Germline V CDR1 and CDR2: SGHTA, FQGNSA. CDR3 size: 13 residues. CDR3 amino acids: CASSPRLVYEQYF. In nucleotides, the CDR3 is TGTGCCAGCAGCCCGAGACTAGTCTACGAGCAGTACTTC. The complete variable domain, with remaining parts taken from reference TRBV7-2 and TRBJ2-7, reads GAGVSQSPSNKVTEKGKDVELRCDPISGHTALYWYRQSLGQGLEFLIYFQGNSAPDKSGLPSDRFSAERTGGSVSTLTIQRTQQEDSAVYLCASSPRLVYEQYFGPGTRLTVT.

Concerning this clone itself: Germline and junction disagree at one end, which may indicate a read error. J is TRBJ1-2 and V is TRBV7-2; D might be TRBD1 (5 bases). The CDR3 contains 11 residues. Germline CDR1 is SGHTA and CDR2 is FQGNSA. Here the CDR3 reads CASSFTGDPFF. The CDR3 region has the DNA TGTGCCAGCAGCTTTACAGGAGACCCATTCTTC.

The chain uses TRBV10-3 and TRBJ1-5, with TRBD1 as a possible D gene (5 bases). CDR1 is ENHRY, CDR2 SYGVKD, per germline. This CDR3 has 13 amino acids. With 7 bases removed from V and 6 bases from J, the gap between germline ends came to 13 bases. For the CDR3, the DNA is TGTGCCATCACGGGGGGTTCGGGTCAGCCCCAGCATTTT. Translated: CAITGGSGQPQHF.

The CDR3 loop is CASSQAETSASTDTQYF. The CDR3 DNA reads as TGTGCCAGCAGCCAAGCGGAGACTAGCGCTAGCACAGATACGCAGTATTTT. The chain is built from TRBV4-2 and TRBJ2-3; 8 bases fit TRBD2. Germline V gene lookup returns CDR1 LGHNA and CDR2 YNFKEQ. This CDR3 spans 17 amino acids. The trim removed 1 base at V and 0 bases at J, leaving 6 bases unmatched.

The V gene is TRBV11-2, the J gene TRBJ1-4; D is possibly TRBD1 (5 bases). Trimming cost V 5 bases and J 8 bases, with 18 bases left between them. Germline assignment: CDR1 SGHAT and CDR2 FQNNGV. The CDR3 runs to 15 residues. Written as DNA, the CDR3 is TGTGCCAGCAGCCCTAGGGACGGCAGCGGGGAAAAACTGTTTTTT. It yields the protein CASSPRDGSGEKLFF.

The gene calls are TRBV5-6 and TRBJ1-5; TRBD1 agrees at 7 bases. This CDR3 is built from 14 residues. The ends lost 5 bases at V and 4 bases at J; junction bases unmatched: 6. Looked up from germline, CDR1 is SGHDT and CDR2 is YYEEEE. The CDR3 is CASSDREKNQPQHF. The CDR3 DNA reads as TGTGCCAGCAGTGACAGGGAGAAGAATCAGCCCCAGCATTTT.

The chain is built from TRBV7-2 and TRBJ2-7; 7 bases are shared with TRBD1. Germline CDR1 reads SGHTA; CDR2 reads FQGNSA. This CDR3 comprises 15 residues. Trimming at V came to 1 base and at J to 1 base, leaving 4 bases not matched to a gene. The CDR3 nucleotides are TGTGCCAGCAGCTTAGGACCGGGACAGTCCTACGAGCAGTACTTC. As protein: CASSLGPGQSYEQYF.